This TCR beta chain was identified in a study of vaccination effects on CD4 cells after COVID-19. This CDR3 region has 15 residues. Trimming shortened V by 10 bases and J by 6 bases, and 23 bases separated the two germline ends. Germline CDR1 and CDR2: ENHRY and SYGVKD. ViraFEST used viral peptide pools to expand antigen-specific CD4+ T cells before sequencing. Culture proceeded for approximately 10 days, and CD4+ T cells were then isolated. All participants had two doses of either the BNT162b2 or mRNA-1273 vaccine. Details on this clone: Its target is unknown.

Assay used: immunoSEQ multiplex PCR; TCRdb lists only in-frame clones, some missing. This table holds tens of thousands of clones, 55% to 75% found once. The study, taken as a whole, reports: Late in the post-vaccination period, infection-induced and vaccine-induced clones underwent marked clonal contraction.

This chain links TRBV10-3 with TRBJ2-3, with D uncertain. The TCR comes from a human donor who received a COVID-19 vaccine. The sequenced sample was CD4+ T cells from PBMCs cultured with HCoV-229E spike peptides, obtained after COVID-19 vaccination. In DNA form, the CDR3 reads TGTGCCACGGAATCCAAAGGCCCTACCGCGGATACGCAGTATTTT. Translation: CATESKGPTADTQYF.